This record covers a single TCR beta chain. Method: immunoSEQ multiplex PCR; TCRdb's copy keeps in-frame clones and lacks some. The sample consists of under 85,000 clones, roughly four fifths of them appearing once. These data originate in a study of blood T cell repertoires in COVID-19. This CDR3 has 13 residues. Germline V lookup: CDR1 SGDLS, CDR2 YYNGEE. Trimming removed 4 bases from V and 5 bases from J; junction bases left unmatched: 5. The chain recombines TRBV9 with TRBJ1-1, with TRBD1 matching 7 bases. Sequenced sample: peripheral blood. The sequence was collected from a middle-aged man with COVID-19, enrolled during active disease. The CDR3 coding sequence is TGTGCCAGCAGCCTAACGACAGGGACTGAAGCTTTCTTT. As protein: CASSLTTGTEAFF.